Listed here are 10 T cell receptor beta chains from one sample, sequenced in a study of blood T cell repertoires in COVID-19. Repertoires were generated with immunoSEQ multiplex PCR, while TCRdb's copy carries only in-frame clones and drops some. This table has fewer than 250,000 clones, about 83% appearing once. Specimen: peripheral blood. Receptor source: a man aged 50 to 60 with active or convalescent COVID-19.

The V and J genes are TRBV6-5 and TRBJ2-2; 9 nucleotides line up with TRBD1. Losses at the gene ends were 5 bases for V and 3 bases for J; bases not matched to a gene: 1. CDR3 length: 14 residues. Germline CDR1 reads MNHEY; CDR2 reads SVGAGI. CDR3 residues: CASSRDRDTGELFF. Written as DNA, the CDR3 is TGTGCCAGCAGTCGGGACAGGGACACCGGGGAGCTGTTTTTT.

The V and J genes are TRBV28 and TRBJ2-2; TRBD1 aligns across 8 bases. V trimming: 7 bases; J trimming: 5 bases; junction bases outside the gene matches: 9. This CDR3 spans 15 amino acids. The germline CDR1 and CDR2 sequences are MDHEN and SYDVKM. CDR3 in amino acids: CASTLGTGGTGELFF. The CDR3 coding sequence is TGTGCCAGCACCTTGGGAACAGGGGGGACCGGGGAGCTGTTTTTT. The full variable domain, in which reference TRBV28 and TRBJ2-2 provide the parts outside the CDR3, is DVKVTQSSRYLVKRTGEKVFLECVQDMDHENMFWYRQDPGLGLRLIYFSYDVKMKEKGDIPEGYSVSREKKERFSLILESASTNQTSMYLCASTLGTGGTGELFFGEGSRLTVL.

The V gene is TRBV2, the J gene TRBJ2-2; the D gene is possibly TRBD1 (5 bases). The germline CDR1 and CDR2 sequences are SNHLY and FYNNEI. The CDR3 is 15 residues long. V was pared by 4 bases and J by 4 bases, with 13 bases between. CDR3 nucleotide sequence: TGTGCCAGCAGTGGCCAGGGCCGAACCACCGGGGAGCTGTTTTTT. Protein sequence: CASSGQGRTTGELFF.

J is TRBJ2-2 and V is TRBV5-1; 10 bases agree with TRBD2. The CDR3 is made up of 16 amino acids. With V trimmed by 3 bases and J by 2 bases, 4 bases remained unmatched. Germline values: CDR1 SGHRS, CDR2 YFSETQ. The CDR3 is CASSSGLAVNTGELFF. CDR3 bases: TGCGCCAGCAGCTCTGGACTAGCGGTAAACACCGGGGAGCTGTTTTTT.

The chain is built from TRBV15 and TRBJ2-2; maybe TRBD1 (6 bases). The CDR3 has 14 residues. CDR1 is LNHNV and CDR2 is YYDKDF in the germline V gene (reference sequence). V gave up 5 bases and J gave up 5 bases, with 12 bases separating them. In DNA form, the CDR3 reads TGTGCCACCAGCTATTTAGGGGGAACCGGGGAGCTGTTTTTT. Translation: CATSYLGGTGELFF.

The genes are TRBV6-5 and TRBJ1-1, with a weak D call TRBD1 (5 bases). The CDR3 contains 14 residues. Germline V lookup: CDR1 MNHEY, CDR2 SVGAGI. Trimming stripped 2 bases from V and 1 base from J, with 8 bases between. CDR3 amino acids: CASSYRGANTEAFF. CDR3 DNA: TGTGCCAGCAGTTACAGGGGCGCGAACACTGAAGCTTTCTTT.

Only a few counts were recorded for this clone. This CDR3 reads CASSRGTGSYGYTF. The CDR3 DNA is TGTGCCAGCTCACGCGGGACAGGCTCATATGGCTACACCTTC. The rearrangement links TRBV18 to TRBJ1-2; 8 nucleotides line up with TRBD1. After removal of 4 bases from V and 5 bases from J, the junction contained 6 bases not matched to a gene. The CDR3 has 14 amino acids. Per the germline V gene, CDR1 is KGHSH and CDR2 is LQKENI.

The rearrangement uses TRBV30 and TRBJ2-1; no firm D call. V dropped 2 bases and J dropped 2 bases, with 16 bases sitting between them. This CDR3 comprises 16 residues. Germline-derived CDR1 and CDR2 are GTSNPN and SVGIG (reference sequence). This CDR3 reads CAWSTRVAEAYNEQFF. In nucleotides, the CDR3 is TGTGCCTGGAGTACCCGGGTGGCGGAAGCCTACAATGAGCAGTTCTTC.

This clone appeared a single time. The genes are TRBV28 and TRBJ1-2, with 10 bases matching TRBD1. Trimming removed 3 bases from V and 8 bases from J; junction bases left unmatched: 24. This CDR3 is built from 20 residues. CDR1 is MDHEN and CDR2 is SYDVKM in the germline V gene. The CDR3 region is CASSLRAVDRGFKGGWGYTF. The CDR3 nucleotides are TGTGCCAGCAGTTTGCGGGCTGTGGACAGGGGGTTCAAAGGGGGTTGGGGCTACACCTTC.

The chain recombines TRBV5-5 with TRBJ2-7; 9 bases match TRBD1. Unmatched junction bases numbered 15, after V lost 7 bases and J lost 4 bases. Germline V gene data show CDR1 as SGHKS and CDR2 as YYEKEE (reference sequence). This CDR3 is 16 amino acids long. CDR3 nucleotide sequence: TGTGCCAGCGACCTTGGGACCGGGACAGGGAGTTACGAGCAGTACTTC. Translation gives CASDLGTGTGSYEQYF.